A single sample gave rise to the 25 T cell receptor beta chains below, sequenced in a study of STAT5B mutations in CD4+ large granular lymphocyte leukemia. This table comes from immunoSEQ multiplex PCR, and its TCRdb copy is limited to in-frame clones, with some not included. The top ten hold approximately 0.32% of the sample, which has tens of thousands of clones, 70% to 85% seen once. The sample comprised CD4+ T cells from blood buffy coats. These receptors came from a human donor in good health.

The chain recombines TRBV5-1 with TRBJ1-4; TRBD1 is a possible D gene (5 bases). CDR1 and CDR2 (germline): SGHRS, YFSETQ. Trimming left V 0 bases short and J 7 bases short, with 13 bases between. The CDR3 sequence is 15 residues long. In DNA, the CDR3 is TGCGCCAGCAGCTTGGGACAGAATTTGGGTGAAAAACTGTTTTTT. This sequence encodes CASSLGQNLGEKLFF.

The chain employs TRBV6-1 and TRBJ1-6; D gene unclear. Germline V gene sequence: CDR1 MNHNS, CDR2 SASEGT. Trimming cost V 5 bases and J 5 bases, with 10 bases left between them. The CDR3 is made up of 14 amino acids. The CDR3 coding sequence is TGTGCCAGCAGTTGGGAGGGTCATAATTCACCCCTCCACTTT. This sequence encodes CASSWEGHNSPLHF.

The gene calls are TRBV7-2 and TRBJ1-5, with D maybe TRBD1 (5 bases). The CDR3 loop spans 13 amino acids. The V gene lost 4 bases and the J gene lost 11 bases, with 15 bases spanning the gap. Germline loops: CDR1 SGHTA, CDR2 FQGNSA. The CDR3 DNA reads TGTGCCAGCAGCTGGGGGGGACTGTCGTCCCAGCATTTT. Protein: CASSWGGLSSQHF.

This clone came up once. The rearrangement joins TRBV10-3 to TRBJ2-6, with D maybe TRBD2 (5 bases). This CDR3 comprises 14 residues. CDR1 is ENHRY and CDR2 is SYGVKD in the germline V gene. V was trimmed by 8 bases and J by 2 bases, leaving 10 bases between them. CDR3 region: CAIGQAAGANVLTF. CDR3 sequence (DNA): TGTGCCATCGGCCAAGCGGCTGGGGCCAACGTCCTGACTTTC.

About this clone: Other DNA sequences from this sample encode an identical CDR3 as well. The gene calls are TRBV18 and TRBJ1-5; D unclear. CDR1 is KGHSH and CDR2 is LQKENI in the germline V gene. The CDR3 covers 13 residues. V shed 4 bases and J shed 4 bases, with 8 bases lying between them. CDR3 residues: CASSLGENQPQHF. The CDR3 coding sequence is TGTGCCAGCTCACTAGGAGAGAATCAGCCCCAGCATTTT.

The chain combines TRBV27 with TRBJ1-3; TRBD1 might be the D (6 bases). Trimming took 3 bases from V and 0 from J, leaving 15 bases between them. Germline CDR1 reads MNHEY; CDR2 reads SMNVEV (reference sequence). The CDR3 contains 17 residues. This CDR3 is CASSFPERGASGNTIYF. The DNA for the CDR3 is TGTGCCAGCAGTTTCCCCGAAAGGGGGGCCTCTGGAAACACCATATATTTT.

The CDR3 protein is CASSLNGRGDTDTQYF. CDR3 coding DNA: TGTGCCAGCAGCTTAAATGGGCGGGGGGACACAGATACGCAGTATTTT. This rearrangement joins TRBV7-3 to TRBJ2-3, with 8 positions matching TRBD2. The CDR3 contains 16 residues. From germline, CDR1 is SGHTA and CDR2 FQGTGA. V lost 1 base and J lost 2; bases outside the gene matches: 5.

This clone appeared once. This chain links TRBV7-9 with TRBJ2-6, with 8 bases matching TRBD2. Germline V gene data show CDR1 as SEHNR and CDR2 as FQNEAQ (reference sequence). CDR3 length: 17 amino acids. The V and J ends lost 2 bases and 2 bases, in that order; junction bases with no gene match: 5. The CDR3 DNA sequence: TGTGCCAGCAGCTTATGGAGCGGGAGAGCTGGGGCCAACGTCCTGACTTTC. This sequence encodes CASSLWSGRAGANVLTF.

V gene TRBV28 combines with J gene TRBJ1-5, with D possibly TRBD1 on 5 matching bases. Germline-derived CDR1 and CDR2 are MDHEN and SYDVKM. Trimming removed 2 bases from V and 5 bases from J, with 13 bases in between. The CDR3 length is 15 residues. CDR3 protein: CASSLPRDSYQPQHF. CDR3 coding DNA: TGTGCCAGCAGTTTACCCAGGGACTCTTATCAGCCCCAGCATTTT.

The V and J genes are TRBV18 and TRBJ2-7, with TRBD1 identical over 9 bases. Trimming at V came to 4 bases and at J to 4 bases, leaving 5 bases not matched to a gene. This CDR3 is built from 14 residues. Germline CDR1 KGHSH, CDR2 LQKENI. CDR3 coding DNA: TGTGCCAGCTCACTGGCCGGACAGGGGTACGAGCAGTACTTC. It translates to CASSLAGQGYEQYF.

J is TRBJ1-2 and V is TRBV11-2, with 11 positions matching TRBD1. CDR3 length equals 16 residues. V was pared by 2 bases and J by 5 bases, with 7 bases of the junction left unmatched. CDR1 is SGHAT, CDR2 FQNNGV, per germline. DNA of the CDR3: TGTGCCAGCAGCTTATTGGACGGGACAGGGGGTTATGGCTACACCTTC. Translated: CASSLLDGTGGYGYTF.

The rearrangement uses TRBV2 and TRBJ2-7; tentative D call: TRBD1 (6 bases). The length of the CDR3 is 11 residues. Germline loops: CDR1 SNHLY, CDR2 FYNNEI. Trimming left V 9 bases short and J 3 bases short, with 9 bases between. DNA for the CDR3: TGTGCCAGTTCAGGGGTCTACGAGCAGTACTTC. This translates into CASSGVYEQYF. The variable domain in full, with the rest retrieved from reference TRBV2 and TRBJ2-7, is EPEVTQTPSHQVTQMGQEVILRCVPISNHLYFYWYRQILGQKVEFLVSFYNNEISEKSEIFDDQFSVERPDGSNFTLKIRSTKLEDSAMYFCASSGVYEQYFGPGTRLTVT.

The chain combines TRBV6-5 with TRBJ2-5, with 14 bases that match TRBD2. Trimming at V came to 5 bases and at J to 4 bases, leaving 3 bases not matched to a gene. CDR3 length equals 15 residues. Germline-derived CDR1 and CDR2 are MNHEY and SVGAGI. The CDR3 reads CASSRLAGGPETQYF. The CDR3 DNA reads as TGTGCCAGCAGTCGACTAGCGGGGGGGCCAGAGACCCAGTACTTC.

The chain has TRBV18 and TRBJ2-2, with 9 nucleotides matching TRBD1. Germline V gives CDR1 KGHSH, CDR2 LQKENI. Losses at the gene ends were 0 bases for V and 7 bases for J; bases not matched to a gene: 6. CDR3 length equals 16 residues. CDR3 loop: CASSPPGTGSGGELFF. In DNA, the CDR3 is TGTGCCAGCTCACCACCCGGGACAGGGTCTGGCGGGGAGCTGTTTTTT.

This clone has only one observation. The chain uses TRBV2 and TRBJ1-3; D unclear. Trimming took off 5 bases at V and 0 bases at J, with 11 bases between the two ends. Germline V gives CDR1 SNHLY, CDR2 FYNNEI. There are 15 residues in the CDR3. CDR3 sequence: CASSSGRRSGNTIYF. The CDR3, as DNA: TGTGCCAGCAGTTCAGGACGGCGCTCTGGAAACACCATATATTTT.

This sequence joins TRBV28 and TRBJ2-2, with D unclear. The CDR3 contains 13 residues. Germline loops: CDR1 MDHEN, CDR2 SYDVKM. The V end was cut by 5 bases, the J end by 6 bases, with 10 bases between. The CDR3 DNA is TGTGCCAGCAGTCCCCGAGTCCCCGGGGAGCTGTTTTTT. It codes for CASSPRVPGELFF.

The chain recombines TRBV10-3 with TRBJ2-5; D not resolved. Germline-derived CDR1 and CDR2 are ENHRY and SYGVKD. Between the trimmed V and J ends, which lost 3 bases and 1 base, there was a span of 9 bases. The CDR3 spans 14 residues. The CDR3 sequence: CAISDSTIQETQYF. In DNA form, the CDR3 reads TGTGCCATCAGTGATAGTACTATCCAAGAGACCCAGTACTTC.

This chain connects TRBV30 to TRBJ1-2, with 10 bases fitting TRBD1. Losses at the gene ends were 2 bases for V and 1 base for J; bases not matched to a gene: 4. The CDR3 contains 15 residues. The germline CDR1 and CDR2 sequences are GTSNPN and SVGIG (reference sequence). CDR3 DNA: TGTGCCTGGAGTCCCGGACAGGGGGTTAACTATGGCTACACCTTC. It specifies CAWSPGQGVNYGYTF.

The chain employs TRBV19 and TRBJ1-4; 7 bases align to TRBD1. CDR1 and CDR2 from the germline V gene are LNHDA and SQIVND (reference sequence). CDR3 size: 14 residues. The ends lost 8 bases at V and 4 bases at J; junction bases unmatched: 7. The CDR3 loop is CASSRDRDNEKLFF. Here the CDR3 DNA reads TGTGCCAGTTCCCGGGACAGAGATAATGAAAAACTGTTTTTT.

The CDR3 is CASSLLPRSDGHEQYF. The CDR3 coding sequence is TGTGCCAGCAGCCTCCTCCCCCGTTCGGACGGCCACGAGCAGTACTTC. This chain joins TRBV7-3 and TRBJ2-7; unclear D gene. V lost 5 bases and J lost 5, with 22 bases in between. The CDR3 loop spans 16 amino acids. Germline V gene data show CDR1 as SGHTA and CDR2 as FQGTGA.

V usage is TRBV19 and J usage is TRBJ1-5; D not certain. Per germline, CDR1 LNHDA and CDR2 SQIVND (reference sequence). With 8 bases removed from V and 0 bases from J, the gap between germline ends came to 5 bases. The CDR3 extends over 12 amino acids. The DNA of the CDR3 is TGTGCCAGTTCGGATAGCAATCAGCCCCAGCATTTT. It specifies CASSDSNQPQHF. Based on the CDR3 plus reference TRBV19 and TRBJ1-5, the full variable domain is DGGITQSPKYLFRKEGQNVTLSCEQNLNHDAMYWYRQDPGQGLRLIYYSQIVNDFQKGDIAEGYSVSREKKESFPLTVTSAQKNPTAFYLCASSDSNQPQHFGDGTRLSIL.

In DNA form, the CDR3 reads TGTGCCAGCAGCCAAGATAACATGGGGACTAATACGCAGTATTTT. Protein: CASSQDNMGTNTQYF. The V and J genes are TRBV4-2 and TRBJ2-3; 7 positions match TRBD2. CDR1 is LGHNA and CDR2 is YNFKEQ in the germline V gene. The ends lost 0 bases at V and 7 bases at J; junction bases unmatched: 7. This CDR3 region has 15 residues.

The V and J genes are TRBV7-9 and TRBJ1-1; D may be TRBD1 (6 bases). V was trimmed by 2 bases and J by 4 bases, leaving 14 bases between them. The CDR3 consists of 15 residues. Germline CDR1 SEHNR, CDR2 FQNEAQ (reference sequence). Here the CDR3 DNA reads TGTGCCAGCAGCTTATTAGGGGGGTTTGGCACTGAAGCTTTCTTT. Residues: CASSLLGGFGTEAFF.

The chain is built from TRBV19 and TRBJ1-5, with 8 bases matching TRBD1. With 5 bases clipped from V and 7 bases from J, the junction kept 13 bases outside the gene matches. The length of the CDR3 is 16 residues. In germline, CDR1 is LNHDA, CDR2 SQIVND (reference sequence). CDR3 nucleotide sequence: TGTGCCAGTAGTTCGCATGGCAGGGGGCGCGAACAGCCCCAGCATTTT. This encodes CASSSHGRGREQPQHF.

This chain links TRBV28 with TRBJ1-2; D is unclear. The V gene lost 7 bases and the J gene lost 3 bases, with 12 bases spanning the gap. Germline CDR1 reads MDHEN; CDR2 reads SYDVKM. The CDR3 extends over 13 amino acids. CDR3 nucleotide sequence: TGTGCCAGCATATCCCGGCTACACTATGGCTACACCTTC. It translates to CASISRLHYGYTF.